This T cell receptor beta chain originates from a study of monozygotic twins with cystic fibrosis. Profiled with immunoSEQ multiplex PCR; TCRdb holds only in-frame clones, not every one. The table has tens of thousands of clones, roughly 97% seen once; the top ten hold 2.7%. V shed 3 bases and J 7 bases; nucleotides not matched to a gene: 3. The germline V gene has CDR1 SGHRS and CDR2 YFSETQ. The length of the CDR3 is 13 residues. Material for sequencing was blood. The clonotype comes from a girl aged 2-15 years with cystic fibrosis. V is TRBV5-1 and J is TRBJ1-4; 7 bases are shared with TRBD1. The DNA for the CDR3 is TGCGCCAGCAGCTGGGACAGCCGTGAAAAACTGTTTTTT. Translated, it gives CASSWDSREKLFF.